The sequence of this T cell receptor (beta chain) was determined in a study of beta chain features in type 1 diabetes. The study's findings and limits: TCRB rearrangement may or may not be influenced by HLA type; here this remained unresolved. Patients with type 1 diabetes carried fewer insertions and had more deletions at their VDJ junctions.

A CD45RO/CCR7/CD25/CD127/CD95/CD27 panel sorted naive, central memory, regulatory and stem cell-like memory CD4+ cells. Purity above 95% was achieved in all sorted populations. The sample holds a few counts of this clone. As yet, its antigen is unknown. V dropped 5 bases and J dropped 3; count of bases not matched to a gene: 7. Germline values: CDR1 SEHNR, CDR2 FQNEAQ (reference sequence). The CDR3 sequence is 14 residues long. All of the isolated RNA was reverse transcribed, so expressed TCRB transcripts were sequenced. Sequencing was performed with immunoSEQ multiplex PCR; in TCRdb, only in-frame clones are kept and a portion is missing. Of hundreds of thousands of clones listed, 10% to 15% were seen once; the top ten hold about 0.018%.

J is TRBJ2-7 and V is TRBV7-9; 7 bases line up with TRBD1. The receptor was isolated from a young man in good health. Sequenced input: naive CD4+ T cells from blood. The CDR3 here is CASSHTGVGYEQYF. The CDR3 DNA is TGTGCCAGCAGCCACACAGGGGTTGGCTACGAGCAGTACTTC.